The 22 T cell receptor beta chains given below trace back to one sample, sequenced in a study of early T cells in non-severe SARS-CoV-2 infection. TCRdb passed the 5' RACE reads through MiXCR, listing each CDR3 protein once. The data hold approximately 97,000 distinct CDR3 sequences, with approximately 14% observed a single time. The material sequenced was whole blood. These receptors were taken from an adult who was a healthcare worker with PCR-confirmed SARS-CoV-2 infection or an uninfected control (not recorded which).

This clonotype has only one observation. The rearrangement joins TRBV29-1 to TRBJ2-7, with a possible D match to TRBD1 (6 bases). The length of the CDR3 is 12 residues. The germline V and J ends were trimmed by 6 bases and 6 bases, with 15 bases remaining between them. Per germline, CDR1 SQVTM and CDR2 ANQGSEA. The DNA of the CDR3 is TGCAGCGTCCCCCAGGGGCTAGGCGAGCAGTACTTC. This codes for CSVPQGLGEQYF.

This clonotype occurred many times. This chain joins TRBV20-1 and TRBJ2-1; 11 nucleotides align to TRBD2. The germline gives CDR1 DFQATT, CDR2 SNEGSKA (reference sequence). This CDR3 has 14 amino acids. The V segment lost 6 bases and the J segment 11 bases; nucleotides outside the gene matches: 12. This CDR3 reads CSAGLAEHLYQQFF. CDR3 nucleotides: TGCAGTGCGGGACTAGCGGAACACTTGTACCAGCAGTTCTTC.

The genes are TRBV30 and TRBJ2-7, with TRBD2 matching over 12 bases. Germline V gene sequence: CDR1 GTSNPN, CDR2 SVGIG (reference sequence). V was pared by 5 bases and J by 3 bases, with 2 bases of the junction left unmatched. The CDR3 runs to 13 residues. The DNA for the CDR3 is TGTGCCTGGGGGGGACTAGCGGGCTACGAGCAGTACTTC. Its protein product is CAWGGLAGYEQYF.

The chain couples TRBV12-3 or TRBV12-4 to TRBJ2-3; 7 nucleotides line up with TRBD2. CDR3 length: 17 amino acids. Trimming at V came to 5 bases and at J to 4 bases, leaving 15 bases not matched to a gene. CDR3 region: CASSSSGDRTSADTQYF. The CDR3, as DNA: TGTGCCAGCAGTAGTTCTGGCGACCGGACTAGTGCAGATACGCAGTATTTT.

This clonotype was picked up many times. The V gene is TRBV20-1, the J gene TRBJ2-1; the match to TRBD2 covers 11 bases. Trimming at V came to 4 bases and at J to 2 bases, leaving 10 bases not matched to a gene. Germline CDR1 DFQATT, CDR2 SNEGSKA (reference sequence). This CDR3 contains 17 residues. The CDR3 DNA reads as TGCAGTGCTACCCGACCTAGCGGGAGGCCTCCCTACAATGAGCAGTTCTTC. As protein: CSATRPSGRPPYNEQFF.

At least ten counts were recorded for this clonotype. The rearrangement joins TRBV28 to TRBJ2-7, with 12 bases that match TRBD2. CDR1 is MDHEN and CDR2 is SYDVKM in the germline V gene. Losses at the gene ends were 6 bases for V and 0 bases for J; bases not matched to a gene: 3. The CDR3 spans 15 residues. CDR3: CASRPSGRASYEQYF. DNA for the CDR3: TGTGCCAGCAGACCTAGCGGGAGGGCCTCCTACGAGCAGTACTTC.

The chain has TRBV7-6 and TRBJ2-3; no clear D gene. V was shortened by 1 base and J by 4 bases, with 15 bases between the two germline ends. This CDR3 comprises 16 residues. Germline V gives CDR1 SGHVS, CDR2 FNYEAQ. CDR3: CASSLVPGVRPDTQYF. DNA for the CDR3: TGTGCCAGCAGCTTAGTTCCGGGTGTTCGTCCAGATACGCAGTATTTT.

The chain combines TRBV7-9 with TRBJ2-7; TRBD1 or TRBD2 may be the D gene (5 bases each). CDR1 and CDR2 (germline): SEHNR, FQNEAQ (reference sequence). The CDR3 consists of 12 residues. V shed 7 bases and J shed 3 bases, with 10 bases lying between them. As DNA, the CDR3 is TGTGCCAGCACAGGGACGGACTACGAGCAGTACTTC. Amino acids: CASTGTDYEQYF.

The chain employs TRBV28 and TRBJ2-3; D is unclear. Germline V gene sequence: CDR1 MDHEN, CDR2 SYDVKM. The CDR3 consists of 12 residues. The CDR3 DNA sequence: TGTGCTACCGAAGGGTTCACAGATACGCAGTATTTT. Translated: CATEGFTDTQYF.

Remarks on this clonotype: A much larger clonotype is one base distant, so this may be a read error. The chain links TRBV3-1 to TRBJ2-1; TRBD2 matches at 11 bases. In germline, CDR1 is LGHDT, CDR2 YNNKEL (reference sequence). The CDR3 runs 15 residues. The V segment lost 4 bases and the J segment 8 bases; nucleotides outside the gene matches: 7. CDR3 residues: CASSPGLAGTDEQFF. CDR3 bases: TGTGCCAGCAGCCCCGGACTAGCGGGCACGGATGAGCAGTTCTTC.

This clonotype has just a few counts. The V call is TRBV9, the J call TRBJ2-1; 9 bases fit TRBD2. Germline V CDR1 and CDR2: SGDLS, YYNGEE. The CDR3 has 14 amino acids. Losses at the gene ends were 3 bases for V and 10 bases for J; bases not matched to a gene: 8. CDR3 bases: TGTGCCAGCAGCGGGAGGACTAGCGTTGGGGAGCAGTTCTTC. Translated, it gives CASSGRTSVGEQFF.

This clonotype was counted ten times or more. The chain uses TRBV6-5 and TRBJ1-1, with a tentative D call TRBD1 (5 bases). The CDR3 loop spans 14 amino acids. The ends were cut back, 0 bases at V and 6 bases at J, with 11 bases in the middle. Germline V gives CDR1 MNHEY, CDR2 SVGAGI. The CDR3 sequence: CASSYSGEAAEAFF. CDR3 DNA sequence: TGTGCCAGCAGTTACTCAGGGGAGGCGGCTGAAGCTTTCTTT.

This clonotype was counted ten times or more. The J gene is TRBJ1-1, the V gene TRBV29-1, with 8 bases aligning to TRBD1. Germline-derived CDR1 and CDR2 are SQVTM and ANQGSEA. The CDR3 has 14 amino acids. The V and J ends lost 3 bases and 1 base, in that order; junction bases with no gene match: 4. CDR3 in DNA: TGCAGCGTTGACCGACAGGGGAGGAACACTGAAGCTTTCTTT. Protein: CSVDRQGRNTEAFF.

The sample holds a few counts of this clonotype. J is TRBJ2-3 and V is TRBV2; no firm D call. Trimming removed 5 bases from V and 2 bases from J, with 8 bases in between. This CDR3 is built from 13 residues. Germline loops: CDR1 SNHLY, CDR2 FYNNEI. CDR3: CASSSEITDTQYF. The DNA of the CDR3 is TGTGCCAGCAGTTCCGAAATCACAGATACGCAGTATTTT.

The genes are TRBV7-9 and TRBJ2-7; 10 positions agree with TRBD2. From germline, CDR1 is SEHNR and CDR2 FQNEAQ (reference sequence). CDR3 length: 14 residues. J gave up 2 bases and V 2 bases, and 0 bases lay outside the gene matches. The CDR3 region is CASSLLAGAYEQYF. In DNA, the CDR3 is TGTGCCAGCAGCTTACTAGCGGGGGCCTACGAGCAGTACTTC.

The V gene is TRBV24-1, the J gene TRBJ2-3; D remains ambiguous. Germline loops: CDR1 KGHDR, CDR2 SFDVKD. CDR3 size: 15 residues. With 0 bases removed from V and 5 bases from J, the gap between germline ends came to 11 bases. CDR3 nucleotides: TGTGCCACCAGTGATTTGAAGGGTCCGGGAGATACGCAGTATTTT. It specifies CATSDLKGPGDTQYF.

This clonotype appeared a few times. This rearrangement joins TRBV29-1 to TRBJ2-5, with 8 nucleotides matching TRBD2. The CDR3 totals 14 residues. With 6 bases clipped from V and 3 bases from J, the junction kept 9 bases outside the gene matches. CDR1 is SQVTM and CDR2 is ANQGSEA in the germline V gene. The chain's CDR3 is CSVPREGTEETQYF. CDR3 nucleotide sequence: TGCAGCGTCCCCCGGGAGGGGACGGAAGAGACCCAGTACTTC.

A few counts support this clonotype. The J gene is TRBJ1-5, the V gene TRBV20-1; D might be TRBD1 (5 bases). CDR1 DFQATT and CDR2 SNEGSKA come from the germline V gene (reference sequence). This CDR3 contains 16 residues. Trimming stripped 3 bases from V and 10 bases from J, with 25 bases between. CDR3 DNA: TGCAGTGCTAGGGGAACTCAGACAGCGGGACTGGGACCCCAGCATTTT. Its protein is CSARGTQTAGLGPQHF.

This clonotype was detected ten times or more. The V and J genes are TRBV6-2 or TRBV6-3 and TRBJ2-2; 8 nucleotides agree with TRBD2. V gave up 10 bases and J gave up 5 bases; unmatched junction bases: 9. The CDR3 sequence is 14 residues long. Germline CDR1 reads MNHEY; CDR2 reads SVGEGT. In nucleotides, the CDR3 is TGTGCCACAGCCATTACGGGAGGGACCGGGGAGCTGTTTTTT. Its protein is CATAITGGTGELFF.

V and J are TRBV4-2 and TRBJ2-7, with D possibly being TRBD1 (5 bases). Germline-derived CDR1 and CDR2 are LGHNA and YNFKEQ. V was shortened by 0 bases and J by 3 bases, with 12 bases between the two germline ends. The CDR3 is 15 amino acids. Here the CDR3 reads CASSQDHGHDYEQYF. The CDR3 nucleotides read TGTGCCAGCAGCCAAGATCACGGACACGACTACGAGCAGTACTTC.

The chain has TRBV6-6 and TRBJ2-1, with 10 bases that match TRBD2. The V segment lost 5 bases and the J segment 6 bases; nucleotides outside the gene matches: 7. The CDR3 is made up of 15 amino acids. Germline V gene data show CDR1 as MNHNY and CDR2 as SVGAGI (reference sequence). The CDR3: CASSDLAGVVNEQFF. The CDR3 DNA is TGTGCCAGCAGTGACCTAGCGGGAGTAGTCAATGAGCAGTTCTTC.

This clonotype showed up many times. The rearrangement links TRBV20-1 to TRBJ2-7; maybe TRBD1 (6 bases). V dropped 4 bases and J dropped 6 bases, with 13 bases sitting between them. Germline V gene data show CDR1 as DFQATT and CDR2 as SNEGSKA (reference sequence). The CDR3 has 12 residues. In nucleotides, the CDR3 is TGCAGTGCTACTAAGCAGGGGACCGAGCAGTACTTC. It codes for CSATKQGTEQYF.